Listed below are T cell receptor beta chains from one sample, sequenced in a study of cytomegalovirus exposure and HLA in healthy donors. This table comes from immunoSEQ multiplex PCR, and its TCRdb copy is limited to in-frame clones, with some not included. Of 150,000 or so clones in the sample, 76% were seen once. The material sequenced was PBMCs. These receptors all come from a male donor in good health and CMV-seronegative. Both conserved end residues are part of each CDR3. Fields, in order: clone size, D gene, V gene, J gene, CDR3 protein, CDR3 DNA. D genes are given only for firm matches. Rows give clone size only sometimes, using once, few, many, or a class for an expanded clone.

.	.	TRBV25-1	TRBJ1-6	CASSEGRYNSPLHF	TGTGCCAGCAGTGAGGGCAGGTATAATTCACCCCTCCACTTT
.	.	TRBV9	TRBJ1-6	CASGRRSYNSPLHF	TGTGCCAGCGGGAGACGCTCCTATAATTCACCCCTCCACTTT
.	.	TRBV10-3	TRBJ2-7	CAISGIGAYEQYF	TGTGCCATCAGTGGGATAGGGGCCTACGAGCAGTACTTC
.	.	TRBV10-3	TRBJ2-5	CAIDDGGVQETQYF	TGTGCCATCGACGACGGGGGAGTTCAAGAGACCCAGTACTTC
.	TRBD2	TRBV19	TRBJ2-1	CASSRLAGGWEQFF	TGTGCCAGTTCCCGACTAGCGGGAGGGTGGGAGCAGTTCTTC
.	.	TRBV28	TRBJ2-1	CASSLTGRGYNEQFF	TGTGCCAGCAGTTTAACCGGGCGGGGCTACAATGAGCAGTTCTTC
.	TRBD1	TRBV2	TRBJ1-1	CASSVRDRATEAFF	TGTGCCAGCAGTGTAAGGGACAGGGCCACTGAAGCTTTCTTT
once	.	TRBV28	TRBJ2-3	CASRRRDTRTDTQYF	TGTGCCAGCAGACGACGGGACACTCGCACAGATACGCAGTATTTT
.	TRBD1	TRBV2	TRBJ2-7	CAIPLDRGNPYEQYF	TGTGCCATCCCCTTGGACAGGGGGAACCCCTACGAGCAGTACTTC
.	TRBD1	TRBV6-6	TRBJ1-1	CASRSTGFTEAFF	TGTGCCAGCAGGTCGACAGGGTTCACTGAAGCTTTCTTT
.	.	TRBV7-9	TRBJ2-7	CASSLLQGTSEQYF	TGTGCCAGCAGCTTACTTCAGGGGACCTCCGAGCAGTACTTC
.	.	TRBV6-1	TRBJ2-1	CASSEAGRGYRFGEQFF	TGTGCCAGCAGTGAAGCTGGGAGGGGGTATAGGTTCGGTGAGCAGTTCTTC
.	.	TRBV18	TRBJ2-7	CASSPVTGVTNEQYF	TGTGCCAGCTCACCAGTGACGGGAGTAACCAACGAGCAGTACTTC
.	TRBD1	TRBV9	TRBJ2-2	CASSVGAGGHGELFF	TGTGCCAGCAGCGTAGGGGCAGGGGGTCACGGGGAGCTGTTTTTT
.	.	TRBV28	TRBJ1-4	CASSFLQGSSEKLFF	TGTGCCAGCAGCTTCCTACAGGGTTCTAGTGAAAAACTGTTTTTT
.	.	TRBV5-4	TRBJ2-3	CASSRENQDTQYF	TGTGCCAGCAGCCGAGAAAACCAAGATACGCAGTATTTT
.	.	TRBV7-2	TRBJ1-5	CASSLDNNQPQHF	TGTGCCAGCAGCTTGGACAACAATCAGCCCCAGCATTTT
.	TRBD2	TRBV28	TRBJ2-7	CASSLSVAGRIHEQYF	TGTGCCAGCAGTTTATCGGTAGCGGGACGGATCCACGAGCAGTACTTC
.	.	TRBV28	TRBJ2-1	CASSLGGTVYNEQFF	TGTGCCAGCAGTTTAGGAGGGACTGTCTACAATGAGCAGTTCTTC
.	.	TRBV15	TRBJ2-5	CATSREGRRQETQYF	TGTGCCACCAGCAGAGAAGGGAGACGGCAAGAGACCCAGTACTTC
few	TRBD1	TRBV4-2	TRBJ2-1	CASSQDQGAANEQFF	TGTGCCAGCAGCCAAGATCAGGGGGCCGCGAATGAGCAGTTCTTC
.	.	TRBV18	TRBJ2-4	CASSNRQHPTKNIQYF	TGTGCCAGCTCAAATCGACAGCACCCTACCAAAAACATTCAGTACTTC
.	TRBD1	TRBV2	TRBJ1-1	CASSDRGHTEAFF	TGTGCCAGCAGTGACAGGGGGCACACTGAAGCTTTCTTT
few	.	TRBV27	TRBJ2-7	CASTRANSYEQYF	TGTGCCAGCACGCGCGCGAATTCCTACGAGCAGTACTTC
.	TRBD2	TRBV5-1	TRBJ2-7	CASSLGGSGHYYEQYF	TGCGCCAGCAGCTTGGGGGGTAGCGGGCACTACTACGAGCAGTACTTC
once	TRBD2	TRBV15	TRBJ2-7	CATSRVGSGVYEQYF	TGTGCCACCAGCAGAGTTGGAAGCGGGGTTTACGAGCAGTACTTC
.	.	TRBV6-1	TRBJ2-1	CASSVQAGSYNEQFF	TGTGCCAGCAGTGTCCAGGCAGGGTCCTACAATGAGCAGTTCTTC
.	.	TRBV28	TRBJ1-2	CASSPPGFYGYTF	TGTGCCAGCAGTCCCCCCGGGTTCTATGGCTACACCTTC
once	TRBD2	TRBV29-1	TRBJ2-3	CSVEEGGGSSDTQYF	TGCAGCGTTGAAGAGGGCGGGGGGTCTTCAGATACGCAGTATTTT
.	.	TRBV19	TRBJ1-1	CASSILIRDTEAFF	TGTGCCAGTAGTATACTAATTCGGGACACTGAAGCTTTCTTT
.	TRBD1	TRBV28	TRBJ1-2	CASSIPGTVYGYTF	TGTGCCAGCAGTATCCCCGGGACAGTCTATGGCTACACCTTC
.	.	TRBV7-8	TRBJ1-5	CASSPQGQSSNQPQHF	TGTGCCAGCAGCCCTCAGGGGCAGAGCTCCAATCAGCCCCAGCATTTT
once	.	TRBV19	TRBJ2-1	CASSIQAGQQFF	TGTGCCAGTAGTATTCAGGCGGGACAGCAGTTCTTC
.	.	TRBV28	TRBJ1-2	CASRVTGLFGYTF	TGTGCCAGCAGAGTTACAGGGCTCTTTGGCTACACCTTC
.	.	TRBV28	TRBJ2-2	CASRPQGAGELFF	TGTGCCAGCAGACCACAGGGCGCCGGGGAGCTGTTTTTT
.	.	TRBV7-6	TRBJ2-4	CASSLFYGEDIQYF	TGTGCCAGCAGCCTTTTTTATGGTGAGGACATTCAGTACTTC
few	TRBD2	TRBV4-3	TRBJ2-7	CASSQEAGGSYEQYF	TGCGCCAGCAGCCAAGAAGCGGGAGGATCCTACGAGCAGTACTTC
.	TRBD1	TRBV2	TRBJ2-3	CASRRQGSQPQYF	TGTGCCAGCAGGAGACAGGGCAGTCAGCCCCAGTATTTT
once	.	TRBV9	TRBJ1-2	CASSPLSNYGYTF	TGTGCCAGCAGCCCCCTAAGTAACTATGGCTACACCTTC
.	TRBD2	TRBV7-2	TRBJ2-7	CASSPSGVPYEQYF	TGTGCCAGCAGCCCCAGCGGGGTCCCCTACGAGCAGTACTTC
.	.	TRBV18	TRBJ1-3	CASSFDSAGSGNTIYF	TGTGCCAGCTCGTTTGACAGTGCCGGCTCTGGAAACACCATATATTTT
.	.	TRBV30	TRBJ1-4	CAWSVTAPNEKLFF	TGTGCCTGGAGTGTAACAGCCCCTAATGAAAAACTGTTTTTT
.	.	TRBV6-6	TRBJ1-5	CASSPGIGNQPQHF	TGTGCCAGCAGCCCGGGAATCGGCAATCAGCCCCAGCATTTT
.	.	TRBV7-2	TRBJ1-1	CASSLGLWNTEAFF	TGTGCCAGCAGCTTAGGGCTCTGGAACACTGAAGCTTTCTTT
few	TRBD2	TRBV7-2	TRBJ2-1	CASSLGTSVYEQFF	TGTGCCAGCAGCTTAGGGACTAGCGTCTATGAGCAGTTCTTC
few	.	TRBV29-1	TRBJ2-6	CSVPTGTGANVLTF	TGCAGCGTCCCGACAGGTACTGGGGCCAACGTCCTGACTTTC
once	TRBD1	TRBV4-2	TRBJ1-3	CASSQETGQASGNTIYF	TGTGCCAGCAGCCAAGAGACCGGACAGGCGTCTGGAAACACCATATATTTT
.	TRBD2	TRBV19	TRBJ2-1	CASSIPGLAAEQFF	TGTGCCAGTAGTATCCCTGGACTAGCGGCCGAGCAGTTCTTC
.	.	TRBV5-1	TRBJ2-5	CASSAGGQETQYF	TGCGCCAGCAGCGCCGGGGGCCAAGAGACCCAGTACTTC